The rows below give T cell receptor beta chains drawn from one sample of a study of T-cell reconstitution after alpha-beta-depleted transplantation in children. MiXCR, applied by TCRdb to the PCR reads, yields one record per CDR3 protein. The top ten clones hold 13% of a sample with some 190,000 distinct CDR3 sequences, around 10% of them seen once. This specimen consisted of PBMCs, obtained before TCRalphabeta/CD19-depleted stem cell transplant. The receptors were gathered from a boy between 2 and 10 years old with acute myeloid leukemia, due to receive a stem cell transplant. CDR3s include the opening cysteine and the closing phenylalanine or tryptophan. The D gene is left open where the match is weak. The size entry is marked missing in some rows and otherwise reads once, few, many or a size class.

TRBV9	NA	TRBJ1-1	TRBD1	16	CASSEGTGVSGTEAFF
TRBV11-2	many	TRBJ2-5	TRBD1	15	CASSSDRGKKETQYF
TRBV12-3/TRBV12-4	NA	TRBJ2-7	TRBD2	12	CASSFSGGEQYF
TRBV15	many	TRBJ2-1	TRBD1	16	CATSRKLLGQAAEQFF
TRBV2	many	TRBJ2-5	NA	14	CASSDWTHQETQYF
TRBV28	many	TRBJ1-5	TRBD1	15	CASERTGGGNQPQHF
TRBV29-1	many	TRBJ1-1	NA	13	CSVAFGIMGEAFF
TRBV27	many	TRBJ2-7	TRBD2	13	CASSFGLVGEQYF
TRBV12-3/TRBV12-4	many	TRBJ1-2	NA	13	CASSSQGNYGYTF
TRBV28	many	TRBJ2-1	NA	15	CASSPRLRSYNEQFF
TRBV19	NA	TRBJ2-1	TRBD2	16	CASSIGGGSTYNEQFF
TRBV20-1	many	TRBJ1-1	NA	14	CSARGEVVNTEAFF
TRBV5-1	many	TRBJ2-1	NA	16	CASSLKQGRSYNEQFF
TRBV10-3	many	TRBJ2-1	TRBD2	15	CAISSGTSSRNEQFF
TRBV10-2	many	TRBJ1-5	NA	14	CASSVIAADQPQHF
TRBV7-2	NA	TRBJ2-5	TRBD2	13	CASSGGGTPTQYF
TRBV12-3/TRBV12-4	NA	TRBJ2-3	TRBD2	18	CACCLGPPRDYRTDTQYF
TRBV27	many	TRBJ2-3	NA	13	CASSLFSGYTQYF
TRBV20-1	many	TRBJ2-1	TRBD2	15	CSARGRREGLNEQFF
TRBV3-1	many	TRBJ2-1	TRBD2	18	CASSKHPTTSGRVYEQFF
TRBV20-1	many	TRBJ2-1	TRBD2	14	CSAPGTSGRAEEFF
TRBV7-9	many	TRBJ2-1	NA	15	CASSFINLRGAQQFF
TRBV5-1	NA	TRBJ2-2	NA	15	CASSLGTLNTGELFF
TRBV15	many	TRBJ2-5	NA	11	CATSRGQTQYF
TRBV18	many	TRBJ2-7	NA	15	CASTAPTSGIGEQYF
TRBV25-1	many	TRBJ2-2	NA	13	CASSELGPGELFF
TRBV6-1	NA	TRBJ1-1	TRBD1	16	CASSLTRTGANTEAFF
TRBV12-3/TRBV12-4	many	TRBJ1-1	TRBD1	15	CASRGRQGAYTEAFF
TRBV5-5	many	TRBJ2-1	NA	15	CASSLGRSPYNEQFF
TRBV6-1	many	TRBJ2-7	NA	12	CASSDGYYEQYF
TRBV12-3/TRBV12-4	many	TRBJ2-1	NA	12	CASRGSLNEQFF